One and the same sample provided the 19 T cell receptor beta chains below, sequenced in a study of blood T cell repertoires in COVID-19. Clones were read by immunoSEQ multiplex PCR, and TCRdb kept only the in-frame ones, dropping some. This sample has 350,000 to 400,000 clones, with 80% to 90% found just once. The sample taken for sequencing was peripheral blood. These receptors were obtained from a woman between 55 and 75 years old with COVID-19, enrolled during active disease.

The chain carries TRBV6-5 and TRBJ1-2, with D unresolved. The CDR3 has 12 amino acids. V shed 6 bases and J shed 1 base, with 6 bases lying between them. Germline loops: CDR1 MNHEY, CDR2 SVGAGI. The CDR3 is CASRRDNYGYTF. The CDR3 nucleotides are TGTGCCAGCAGGAGGGATAACTATGGCTACACCTTC.

This chain connects TRBV10-2 to TRBJ2-5, with a tentative D call TRBD1 (5 bases). This CDR3 region has 14 residues. The V and J ends lost 3 bases and 2 bases respectively, with 10 bases between them. Per the germline V gene, CDR1 is WSHSY and CDR2 is SAAADI. CDR3 DNA sequence: TGCGCCAGCAGTGAAGTCAGACAGCAAGAGACCCAGTACTTC. This sequence encodes CASSEVRQQETQYF.

Comment on this clone: Other DNA sequences in the same sample also yield this CDR3. The chain has TRBV9 and TRBJ1-2, with 7 bases that match TRBD1. CDR1 and CDR2 (germline): SGDLS, YYNGEE. Trimming took 3 bases from V and 4 from J; bases not matched to a gene: 3. The CDR3 loop spans 13 amino acids. CDR3 nucleotide sequence: TGTGCCAGCAGCGGAGGGACAGCCTATGGCTACACCTTC. This codes for CASSGGTAYGYTF.

This chain uses TRBV7-9 with TRBJ2-3; 8 bases are a match to TRBD2. V dropped 4 bases and J dropped 6; count of bases not matched to a gene: 9. Germline V lookup: CDR1 SEHNR, CDR2 FQNEAQ (reference sequence). CDR3 length equals 15 residues. CDR3: CASSYTSGGHDTQYF. The CDR3 DNA is TGTGCCAGCAGCTACACATCGGGGGGGCATGATACGCAGTATTTT.

The chain joins TRBV4-3 to TRBJ2-7, with 7 bases that match TRBD2. The V gene's germline CDR1 is LGHNA and CDR2 YSLEER. There are 15 residues in the CDR3. V was clipped by 4 bases and J by 2 bases; unmatched bases: 8. The DNA of the CDR3 is TGCGCCAGCAGCCCAGGGTCGGGGGGTGCCTACGAGCAGTACTTC. Protein sequence: CASSPGSGGAYEQYF.

This chain links TRBV7-7 with TRBJ2-5; 9 nucleotides agree with TRBD1. The CDR3 has 15 residues. The trim removed 5 bases at V and 4 bases at J, leaving 8 bases unmatched. Per germline, CDR1 SSHAT and CDR2 FNYEAQ (reference sequence). CDR3 region: CASSPTGGLGETQYF. The CDR3 DNA sequence: TGTGCCAGCAGCCCTACAGGGGGCCTTGGAGAGACCCAGTACTTC. The variable domain in full, completed from reference TRBV7-7 and TRBJ2-5, reads GAGVSQSPRYKVTKRGQDVTLRCDPISSHATLYWYQQALGQGPEFLTYFNYEAQPDKSGLPSDRFSAERPEGSISTLTIQRTEQRDSAMYRCASSPTGGLGETQYFGPGTRLLVL.

The chain is built from TRBV9 and TRBJ2-2; 7 bases fit TRBD1. V lost 3 bases to trimming and J lost 4 bases; unmatched junction nucleotides: 9. The CDR3 totals 16 residues. Germline loops: CDR1 SGDLS, CDR2 YYNGEE. CDR3 amino acids: CASSARRQGGTGELFF. CDR3 DNA sequence: TGTGCCAGCAGCGCCCGGCGACAGGGCGGCACCGGGGAGCTGTTTTTT.

The V gene is TRBV7-9, the J gene TRBJ1-4; possibly TRBD1 for D (6 bases). In germline, CDR1 is SEHNR, CDR2 FQNEAQ (reference sequence). V was clipped by 5 bases and J by 1 base, with 8 bases between them. The CDR3 is made up of 14 amino acids. The CDR3: CASSPRGTNEKLFF. Written as DNA, the CDR3 is TGTGCCAGCAGCCCCAGGGGAACTAATGAAAAACTGTTTTTT.

The V gene is TRBV19, the J gene TRBJ1-1, with 7 bases that match TRBD1. The germline gives CDR1 LNHDA, CDR2 SQIVND (reference sequence). The length of the CDR3 is 12 residues. Trimming cost V 6 bases and J 8 bases; bases outside gene matches: 6. The CDR3 DNA sequence: TGTGCCAGTAGCCAGGGGGAAAGAGAAGCTTTCTTT. Translating it yields CASSQGEREAFF.

This rearrangement joins TRBV7-2 to TRBJ1-5; maybe TRBD1 (5 bases). The CDR3 spans 15 residues. V shed 2 bases and J shed 7 bases, with 15 bases lying between them. Germline CDR1 is SGHTA and CDR2 is FQGNSA. As DNA, the CDR3 is TGTGCCAGCAGCTTATGGGTGGGGGGGGACCAGCCCCAGCATTTT. It is translated as CASSLWVGGDQPQHF.

The chain employs TRBV19 and TRBJ1-1, with 9 bases aligning to TRBD1. This CDR3 is 15 amino acids long. Germline assignment: CDR1 LNHDA and CDR2 SQIVND (reference sequence). V shed 5 bases and J 1 base; nucleotides not matched to a gene: 5. The CDR3 region has the DNA TGTGCCAGTAGTCCCGGACAGGGGAAGAACACTGAAGCTTTCTTT. It translates to CASSPGQGKNTEAFF.

The V call is TRBV5-1, the J call TRBJ2-5, with D possibly matching TRBD1 (5 bases). This CDR3 has 13 residues. Germline CDR1 reads SGHRS; CDR2 reads YFSETQ. Trimming left V 0 bases short and J 4 bases short, with 7 bases between. The CDR3 loop reads CASSLEGAETQYF. CDR3 nucleotides: TGCGCCAGCAGCTTGGAAGGGGCAGAGACCCAGTACTTC. The full variable domain, completed using reference TRBV5-1 and TRBJ2-5, is KAGVTQTPRYLIKTRGQQVTLSCSPISGHRSVSWYQQTPGQGLQFLFEYFSETQRNKGNFPGRFSGRQFSNSRSEMNVSTLELGDSALYLCASSLEGAETQYFGPGTRLLVL.

The chain carries TRBV2 and TRBJ1-6; TRBD1 aligns across 7 bases. There are 14 residues in the CDR3. J gave up 10 bases and V 6 bases, and 9 bases lay outside the gene matches. Germline V gene sequence: CDR1 SNHLY, CDR2 FYNNEI. Here the CDR3 reads CASSEQGIVSPLHF. CDR3 nucleotide sequence: TGTGCCAGCAGCGAACAGGGGATAGTATCACCCCTCCACTTT.

The chain is built from TRBV5-6 and TRBJ1-4; D gene uncertain. The CDR3 is 13 amino acids. Trimming stripped 2 bases from V and 7 bases from J, with 9 bases between. Germline assignment: CDR1 SGHDT and CDR2 YYEEEE. Here the CDR3 DNA reads TGTGCCAGCAGCTTCACAGCACCTGAAAAACTGTTTTTT. It codes for CASSFTAPEKLFF.

V usage is TRBV19 and J usage is TRBJ1-1; weak D call: TRBD1 (5 bases). The V gene's germline CDR1 is LNHDA and CDR2 SQIVND (reference sequence). CDR3 size: 13 residues. Between the trimmed V and J ends, which lost 5 bases and 4 bases, there was a span of 11 bases. In DNA, the CDR3 is TGTGCCAGTAGTGCTTCGGGGGGCACTGAAGCTTTCTTT. Translating it yields CASSASGGTEAFF.

This rearrangement joins TRBV19 to TRBJ1-1; tentatively, D is TRBD1 (6 bases). This CDR3 has 16 amino acids. With 5 bases removed from V and 3 bases from J, the gap between germline ends came to 19 bases. The germline V gene encodes CDR1 LNHDA and CDR2 SQIVND (reference sequence). The CDR3 nucleotides read TGTGCCAGTAGTCTTACAGGGAGAGGGTTGTACACTGAAGCTTTCTTT. Translation gives CASSLTGRGLYTEAFF.

This clone was seen only a few times. V is TRBV6-2 or TRBV6-3 and J is TRBJ1-2; D is ambiguous. The length of the CDR3 is 15 residues. CDR1 MNHEY and CDR2 SVGEGT come from the germline V gene. The V end lost 4 bases, the J end lost 4 bases, and 16 bases lay between the germline ends. The DNA for the CDR3 is TGTGCCAGCAGTTCTGGGAGATCAGAGATCTATGGCTACACCTTC. Amino acids: CASSSGRSEIYGYTF.

This clone was picked up a small number of times. The chain carries TRBV5-8 and TRBJ1-1; D not certain. V lost 0 bases, J lost 4 bases, and 13 bases lay in between. Germline V gives CDR1 SGHTS, CDR2 YDEGEE. The CDR3 is 15 residues long. The CDR3 region has the DNA TGTGCCAGCAGCTTGGGGTTTCTACCGAGCACTGAAGCTTTCTTT. This codes for CASSLGFLPSTEAFF.

The chain carries TRBV11-2 and TRBJ2-5, with 14 positions matching TRBD2. The trim removed 4 bases at V and 7 bases at J, leaving 8 bases unmatched. Germline assignment: CDR1 SGHAT and CDR2 FQNNGV. The CDR3 runs to 16 residues. CDR3 loop: CASSWGTSGGGMTQYF. Written as DNA, the CDR3 is TGTGCCAGCAGCTGGGGGACTAGCGGGGGCGGGATGACCCAGTACTTC. The whole variable domain, remainder taken from reference TRBV11-2 and TRBJ2-5, is EAGVAQSPRYKIIEKRQSVAFWCNPISGHATLYWYQQILGQGPKLLIQFQNNGVVDDSQLPKDRFSAERLKGVDSTLKIQPAKLEDSAVYLCASSWGTSGGGMTQYFGPGTRLLVL.